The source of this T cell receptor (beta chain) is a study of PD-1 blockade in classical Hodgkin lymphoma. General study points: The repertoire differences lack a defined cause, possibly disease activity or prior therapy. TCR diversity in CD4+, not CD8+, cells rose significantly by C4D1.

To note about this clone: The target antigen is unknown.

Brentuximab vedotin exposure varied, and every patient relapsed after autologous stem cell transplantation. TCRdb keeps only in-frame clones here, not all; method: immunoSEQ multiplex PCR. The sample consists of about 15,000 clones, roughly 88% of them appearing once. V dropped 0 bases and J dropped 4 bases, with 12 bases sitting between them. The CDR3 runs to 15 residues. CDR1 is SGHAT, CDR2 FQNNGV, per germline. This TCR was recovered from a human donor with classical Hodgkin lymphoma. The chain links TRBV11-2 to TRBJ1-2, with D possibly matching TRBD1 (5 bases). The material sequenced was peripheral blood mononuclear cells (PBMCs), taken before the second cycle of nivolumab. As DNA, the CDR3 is TGTGCCAGCAGCTTAGACGAGGGGTCCCTCTATGGCTACACCTTC. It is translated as CASSLDEGSLYGYTF.